Given below is one TCR beta chain in context. Genomic DNA from each subset was divided evenly over several immunoSEQ plates. Profiling relied on immunoSEQ multiplex PCR, and the TCRdb table lists in-frame clones only, not all of them. This table holds 170,000 or so clones, 65% to 80% found once. These data are taken from a study of shared clonotypes between healthy human individuals. As for the study in general: A couple of female and a few male donors aged 18 to 49 were enrolled. Researchers assigned three CD4 naive, three CD4 memory, two CD8 naive and one CD8 memory plate to each donor.

Germline V gene lookup returns CDR1 KGHSH and CDR2 LQKENI. V lost 0 bases and J 6 bases, leaving 7 bases between the germline ends. The CDR3 has 13 amino acids. The receptor was isolated from a man aged 25-45 years in good health. This chain uses TRBV18 with TRBJ2-3; D is undetermined. What was sequenced was memory CD4+ T cells sorted from blood. Subset denoted: CD45RA-negative fraction. The CDR3 DNA sequence: TGTGCCAGCTCACCACCGCGAGGTGATACGCAGTATTTT. This sequence encodes CASSPPRGDTQYF.